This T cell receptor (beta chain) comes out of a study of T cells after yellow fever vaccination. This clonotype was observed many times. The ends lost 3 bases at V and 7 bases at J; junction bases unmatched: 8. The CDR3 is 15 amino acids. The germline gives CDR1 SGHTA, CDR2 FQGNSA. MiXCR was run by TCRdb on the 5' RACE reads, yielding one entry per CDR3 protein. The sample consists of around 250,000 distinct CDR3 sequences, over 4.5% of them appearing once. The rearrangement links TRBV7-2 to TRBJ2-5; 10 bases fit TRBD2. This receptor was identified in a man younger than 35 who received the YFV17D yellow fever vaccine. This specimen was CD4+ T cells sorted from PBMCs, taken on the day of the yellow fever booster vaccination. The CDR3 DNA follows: TGTGCCAGCAGCTTGTTCGGGACTAGCGAGGGGACCCAGTACTTC. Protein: CASSLFGTSEGTQYF. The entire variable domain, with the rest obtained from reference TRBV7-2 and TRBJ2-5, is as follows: GAGVSQSPSNKVTEKGKDVELRCDPISGHTALYWYRQSLGQGLEFLIYFQGNSAPDKSGLPSDRFSAERTGGSVSTLTIQRTQQEDSAVYLCASSLFGTSEGTQYFGPGTRLLVL.